The 24 T cell receptor beta chains listed next were all sequenced from one sample in a study of CD8+ T cells in alopecia areata. Isolated RNA was reverse transcribed into cDNA used as the sequencing template. Some clones are missing from TCRdb's copy, which holds only in-frame ones; the method was immunoSEQ multiplex PCR. Here the sample spans about 140,000 clones, approximately 51% being singletons. The source was CD4+ T cells sorted from blood, collected at week 0. The receptors come from a human donor with alopecia areata.

The chain uses TRBV9 and TRBJ1-1; D is ambiguous. Trimming shortened V by 0 bases and J by 10 bases, and 13 bases separated the two germline ends. CDR1 and CDR2 from the germline V gene are SGDLS and YYNGEE. The CDR3 length is 13 residues. The CDR3 is CASSVVSGSGAFF. The CDR3 DNA is TGTGCCAGCAGCGTAGTGTCTGGTTCTGGAGCTTTCTTT.

V is TRBV9 and J is TRBJ2-3; D uncertain. Germline CDR1 reads SGDLS; CDR2 reads YYNGEE. The V end was cut by 0 bases, the J end by 0 bases, with 5 bases between. This CDR3 comprises 14 residues. CDR3 protein: CASSVVPSTDTQYF. In DNA form, the CDR3 reads TGTGCCAGCAGCGTAGTCCCTAGCACAGATACGCAGTATTTT.

CDR3 loop: CATGRGQPQHF. For the CDR3, the DNA is TGTGCCACCGGACGCGGACAGCCCCAGCATTTT. The chain links TRBV28 to TRBJ1-5; unclear D gene. Trimming removed 10 bases from V and 7 bases from J, with 11 bases in between. This CDR3 contains 11 residues. Germline V lookup: CDR1 MDHEN, CDR2 SYDVKM.

CDR3 region: CAISGGLSEAFF. In DNA, the CDR3 is TGTGCCATCAGCGGGGGGCTTTCTGAAGCTTTCTTT. V usage is TRBV10-3 and J usage is TRBJ1-1; D is perhaps TRBD1 (6 bases). There are 12 residues in the CDR3. Looked up from germline, CDR1 is ENHRY and CDR2 is SYGVKD. V was clipped by 6 bases and J by 6 bases, with 11 bases between them.

The rearrangement uses TRBV4-2 and TRBJ2-7, with 7 bases that match TRBD1. V trimming: 1 base; J trimming: 7 bases; junction bases outside the gene matches: 7. CDR3 length: 14 residues. The V gene's germline CDR1 is LGHNA and CDR2 YNFKEQ. The DNA of the CDR3 is TGTGCCAGCAGCCAAGTCCGGGACAGCGAGGAGCAGTACTTC. Translating it yields CASSQVRDSEEQYF.

This clone showed up just a few times. The chain employs TRBV4-3 and TRBJ2-1, with D possibly matching TRBD2 (6 bases). CDR1 is LGHNA, CDR2 YSLEER, per germline. This CDR3 is 18 amino acids long. V shed 2 bases and J shed 3 bases, with 20 bases lying between them. The CDR3, as DNA: TGCGCCAGCAGCCAATCCCCCCCCCGGACTACGCACTACAATGAGCAGTTCTTC. Translating it yields CASSQSPPRTTHYNEQFF.

The chain uses TRBV30 and TRBJ2-7; TRBD1 agrees at 7 bases. This CDR3 has 13 residues. V was clipped by 2 bases and J by 7 bases; unmatched bases: 8. The germline gives CDR1 GTSNPN, CDR2 SVGIG (reference sequence). The CDR3 protein is CAWSPDRAREQYF. Here the CDR3 DNA reads TGTGCCTGGAGTCCCGACAGGGCCAGAGAGCAGTACTTC.

J is TRBJ2-1 and V is TRBV30; 14 nucleotides agree with TRBD2. This CDR3 is 17 amino acids long. Trimming cost V 7 bases and J 3 bases; bases outside gene matches: 11. The germline V gene has CDR1 GTSNPN and CDR2 SVGIG (reference sequence). The CDR3 coding sequence is TGTGCCTCTTCCTGGGGACTAGCGGGAGATTTCTACAATGAGCAGTTCTTC. Translating it yields CASSWGLAGDFYNEQFF.

This chain links TRBV29-1 with TRBJ2-1; D perhaps matches TRBD2 (5 bases). This CDR3 has 14 residues. Trimming left V 3 bases short and J 7 bases short, with 16 bases between. Germline V CDR1 and CDR2: SQVTM, ANQGSEA. The CDR3 sequence: CSVEFLRERNEQFF. The CDR3 DNA sequence: TGCAGCGTTGAGTTTCTGAGGGAGCGGAATGAGCAGTTCTTC.

In this sample, this clone turned up a few times. The chain joins TRBV25-1 to TRBJ1-2; TRBD1 is a possible D gene (5 bases). The germline CDR1 and CDR2 sequences are MGHDK and SYGVNS. V shed 4 bases and J shed 3 bases, with 12 bases lying between them. The length of the CDR3 is 14 residues. The CDR3 DNA reads TGTGCCAGCAGTGTAGGGCAGGGTGACTATGGCTACACCTTC. Encoded protein: CASSVGQGDYGYTF.

The chain carries TRBV4-3 and TRBJ2-2; D remains ambiguous. The CDR3 sequence is 14 residues long. The germline gives CDR1 LGHNA, CDR2 YSLEER. V gave up 0 bases and J gave up 6 bases, with 8 bases separating them. The CDR3, as DNA: TGCGCCAGCAGCCAAGATCAAGCCGCCGGGGAGCTGTTTTTT. Its translation: CASSQDQAAGELFF.

This chain links TRBV6-5 with TRBJ2-2, with no clear D. The length of the CDR3 is 14 residues. The V end lost 6 bases, the J end lost 4 bases, and 12 bases lay between the germline ends. In germline, CDR1 is MNHEY, CDR2 SVGAGI. In DNA, the CDR3 is TGTGCCAGCAGCCAAGGGAAAATCACCGGGGAGCTGTTTTTT. As protein: CASSQGKITGELFF.

Here the CDR3 reads CASSVDSRGYREQFF. The CDR3 DNA sequence: TGTGCCAGCAGCGTGGACAGTCGGGGATATCGTGAGCAGTTCTTC. The chain recombines TRBV9 with TRBJ2-1; possible D gene TRBD1, 6 bases. The CDR3 sequence is 15 residues long. Looked up from germline, CDR1 is SGDLS and CDR2 is YYNGEE. V was clipped by 2 bases and J by 9 bases, with 18 bases between them. The full variable domain, its missing parts supplied by reference TRBV9 and TRBJ2-1, is DSGVTQTPKHLITATGQRVTLRCSPRSGDLSVYWYQQSLDQGLQFLIQYYNGEERAKGNILERFSAQQFPDLHSELNLSSLELGDSALYFCASSVDSRGYREQFFGPGTRLTVL.

This clone was seen only a few times. This chain joins TRBV5-6 and TRBJ2-1, with a tentative D call TRBD2 (5 bases). Germline CDR1 and CDR2: SGHDT and YYEEEE. The CDR3 is 14 amino acids. Trimming took off 4 bases at V and 9 bases at J, with 17 bases between the two ends. The CDR3 DNA is TGTGCCAGCAGCCTACCTACTAGTCGCCGTGAGCAGTTCTTC. Residues: CASSLPTSRREQFF.

CDR3 coding DNA: TGTGCCAGCAGCTTAGAAGCCCCCCACACAGATACGCAGTATTTT. Its translation: CASSLEAPHTDTQYF. The chain employs TRBV11-1 and TRBJ2-3; D remains unclear. Trimming left V 1 base short and J 2 bases short, with 10 bases between. CDR1 is SGHAT and CDR2 is FQDESV in the germline V gene (reference sequence). The CDR3 covers 15 residues.

The rearrangement uses TRBV28 and TRBJ1-1; 8 bases fit TRBD1. V shed 3 bases and J 6 bases; nucleotides not matched to a gene: 6. The CDR3 totals 14 residues. Germline V gives CDR1 MDHEN, CDR2 SYDVKM. The CDR3 nucleotides read TGTGCCAGCAGTTTGGCAGGGGGCGATCCTGAAGCTTTCTTT. Protein: CASSLAGGDPEAFF.

The chain uses TRBV29-1 and TRBJ1-5, with TRBD1 matching over 7 bases. The germline V gene encodes CDR1 SQVTM and CDR2 ANQGSEA. CDR3 length: 12 amino acids. The ends lost 5 bases at V and 4 bases at J; junction bases unmatched: 2. Here the CDR3 DNA reads TGCAGCGTTCAACAGGGGAATCAGCCCCAGCATTTT. It translates to CSVQQGNQPQHF.

This rearrangement joins TRBV7-6 to TRBJ2-7; TRBD1 might be the D (6 bases). V shed 1 base and J shed 6 bases, with 10 bases lying between them. The germline V gene has CDR1 SGHVS and CDR2 FNYEAQ. This CDR3 spans 13 amino acids. The chain's CDR3 is CASSLGQTGEQYF. CDR3 nucleotide sequence: TGTGCCAGCAGCTTAGGTCAGACAGGCGAGCAGTACTTC.

The J gene is TRBJ2-7, the V gene TRBV27, with a tentative D call TRBD2 (6 bases). The CDR3 covers 15 residues. The germline V and J ends were trimmed by 3 bases and 4 bases, with 16 bases remaining between them. The V gene's germline CDR1 is MNHEY and CDR2 SMNVEV (reference sequence). As DNA, the CDR3 is TGTGCCAGCAGTTTTCTGGGAGGATTAAGGTACGAGCAGTACTTC. This encodes CASSFLGGLRYEQYF.

The chain uses TRBV30 and TRBJ2-2; D is ambiguous. The CDR3 sequence is 11 residues long. From germline, CDR1 is GTSNPN and CDR2 SVGIG (reference sequence). Trimming took 2 bases from V and 8 from J, leaving 6 bases between them. The CDR3 nucleotides are TGTGCCTGGAGTCTTGGGGGGGAGCTGTTTTTT. It encodes CAWSLGGELFF.

This clone was seen a few times. The V gene is TRBV6-1, the J gene TRBJ1-5; possibly TRBD1 for D (6 bases). V was pared by 8 bases and J by 3 bases, with 14 bases between. Germline CDR1 and CDR2: MNHNS and SASEGT. This CDR3 is 14 amino acids long. For the CDR3, the DNA is TGTGCCAGCGCCACGGACAGACACAATCAGCCCCAGCATTTT. Amino acids: CASATDRHNQPQHF.

The rearrangement uses TRBV5-4 and TRBJ2-5, with 7 positions matching TRBD2. This CDR3 spans 13 amino acids. Per germline, CDR1 SGHNT and CDR2 YYREEE (reference sequence). V gave up 3 bases and J gave up 5 bases; unmatched junction bases: 4. The CDR3 bases are TGTGCCAGCAGCTCGGGGGGAGGCGAGACCCAGTACTTC. Translation gives CASSSGGGETQYF.

This chain links TRBV5-1 with TRBJ2-5, with TRBD1 identical over 7 bases. The CDR3 is made up of 13 amino acids. V lost 4 bases to trimming and J lost 9 bases; unmatched junction nucleotides: 9. CDR1 is SGHRS, CDR2 YFSETQ, per germline. As DNA, the CDR3 is TGCGCCAGCAGCGAGGACAGGCTCAGAGCCCAGTACTTC. This encodes CASSEDRLRAQYF.

The chain recombines TRBV30 with TRBJ2-5; TRBD2 aligns across 14 bases. CDR3 length: 17 residues. The V segment lost 2 bases and the J segment 3 bases; nucleotides outside the gene matches: 8. Germline CDR1 GTSNPN, CDR2 SVGIG (reference sequence). The CDR3: CAWSPPSGLAGEETQYF. CDR3 in DNA: TGTGCCTGGAGTCCACCCTCGGGACTAGCGGGAGAAGAGACCCAGTACTTC.